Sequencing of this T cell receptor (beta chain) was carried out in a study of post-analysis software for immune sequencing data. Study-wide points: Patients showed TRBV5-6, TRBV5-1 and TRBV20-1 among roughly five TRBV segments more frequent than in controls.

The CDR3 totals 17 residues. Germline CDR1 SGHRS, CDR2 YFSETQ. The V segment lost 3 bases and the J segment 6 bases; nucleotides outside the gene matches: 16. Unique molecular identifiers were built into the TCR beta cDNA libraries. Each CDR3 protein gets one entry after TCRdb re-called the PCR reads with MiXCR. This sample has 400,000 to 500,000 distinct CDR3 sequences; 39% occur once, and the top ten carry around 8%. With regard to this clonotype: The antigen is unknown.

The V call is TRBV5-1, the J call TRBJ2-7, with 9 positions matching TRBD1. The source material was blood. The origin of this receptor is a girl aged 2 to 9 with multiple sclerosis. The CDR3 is CASSSRMSGTGFGEQYF. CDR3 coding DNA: TGCGCCAGCAGCTCCCGGATGTCTGGGACAGGGTTTGGCGAGCAGTACTTC. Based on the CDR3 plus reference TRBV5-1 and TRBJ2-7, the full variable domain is KAGVTQTPRYLIKTRGQQVTLSCSPISGHRSVSWYQQTPGQGLQFLFEYFSETQRNKGNFPGRFSGRQFSNSRSEMNVSTLELGDSALYLCASSSRMSGTGFGEQYFGPGTRLTVT.